The sequence of this T cell receptor (beta chain) was determined in a study of blood T cell repertoires in COVID-19. As for the study in general: Both acute and convalescent COVID-19 samples were obtained from the United States, Italy and Spain. In each case, the material was cDNA or gDNA derived from T cells, B-cell-depleted T cells, or PBMCs.

How the authors handled the data: Amplification of reference gene primers provided the estimated nucleated cell counts. Profiled with immunoSEQ multiplex PCR; TCRdb holds only in-frame clones, not every one. V and J calls and clone size are those listed in that table; D and trimming were worked out from the DNA. Seen here are some 200,000 clones, roughly 78% observed once, and the top ten hold approximately 12%. Germline V lookup: CDR1 SGHAT, CDR2 FQNNGV. The germline V and J ends were trimmed by 2 bases and 2 bases, with 18 bases remaining between them. CDR3 size: 17 residues. The origin of this receptor is a woman aged 40 to 55 with acute or convalescent COVID-19. This chain uses TRBV11-2 with TRBJ1-1, with D uncertain. Sequencing input: peripheral blood. CDR3 sequence reads: CASSLTRPGVSNTEAFF. The CDR3 region has the DNA TGTGCCAGCAGCTTAACCCGACCGGGAGTATCCAACACTGAAGCTTTCTTT.